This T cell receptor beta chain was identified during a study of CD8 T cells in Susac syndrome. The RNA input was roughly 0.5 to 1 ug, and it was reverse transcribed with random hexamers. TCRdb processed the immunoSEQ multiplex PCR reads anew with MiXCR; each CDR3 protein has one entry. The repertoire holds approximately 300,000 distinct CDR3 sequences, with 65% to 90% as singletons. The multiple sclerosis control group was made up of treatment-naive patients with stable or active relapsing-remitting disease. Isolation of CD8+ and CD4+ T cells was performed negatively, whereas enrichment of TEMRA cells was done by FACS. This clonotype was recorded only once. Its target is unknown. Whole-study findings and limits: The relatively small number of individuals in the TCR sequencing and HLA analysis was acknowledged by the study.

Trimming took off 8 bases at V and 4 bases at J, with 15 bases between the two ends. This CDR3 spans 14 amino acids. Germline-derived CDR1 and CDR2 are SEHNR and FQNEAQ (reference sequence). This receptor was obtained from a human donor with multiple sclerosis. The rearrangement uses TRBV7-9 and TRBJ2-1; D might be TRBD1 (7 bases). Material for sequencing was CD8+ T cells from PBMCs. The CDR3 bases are TGTGCCAGCCTTGGAGGGGGCCTATACAATGAGCAGTTCTTC. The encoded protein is CASLGGGLYNEQFF.